This T cell receptor (beta chain) was identified in a study of blood T cells in healthy people across ages. Study-level results: The unknown donor CMV status may have confounded expanded clonotype changes. The percentage of naive T cells correlated strongly with TCR beta diversity.

Through a sample-barcoded 5' primer and a J-beta primer mix, a second PCR was run for roughly 7 to 12 cycles. TCRdb redid the calling of the 5' RACE reads with MiXCR, one entry per CDR3 protein. The sample carries roughly 1,500,000 distinct CDR3 sequences, about 40% recorded once. V lost 2 bases, J lost 1 base, and 4 bases stayed unmatched. CDR3 length: 15 residues. Germline values: CDR1 SGHTA, CDR2 FQGNSA. Many counts were recorded for this clonotype. The antigen remains undetermined. This chain links TRBV7-2 with TRBJ2-5; 7 bases match TRBD2. This TCR derives from a woman aged 18 to 35 in good health. Sequenced: blood. CDR3 residues: CASSLYLAVQETQYF. The CDR3 DNA reads as TGTGCCAGCAGCTTATACCTAGCGGTCCAAGAGACCCAGTACTTC.